The rows below give T cell receptor beta chains drawn from one sample of a study of OX40 agonist ivuxolimab in advanced cancers. Clones were read by immunoSEQ multiplex PCR, and TCRdb kept only the in-frame ones, dropping some. The sample shows approximately 33,000 clones, roughly 87% of them seen only once. The sequenced sample was CD4+ or CD8+ T cells sorted from blood, obtained in a trial of the OX40 agonist ivuxolimab. Receptors originate from an adult with an advanced solid tumor such as melanoma, head and neck, liver or kidney cancer. The CDR3 runs from the conserved cysteine through the conserved F or W. Each record gives: D gene, V gene, CDR3 length, J gene, clone size, CDR3 protein, CDR3 DNA. A D gene is named only where the DNA matches it firmly. Clone size, where shown, is once, few, many, or a class for clones that have expanded.

>TRBD2|TRBV9|15|TRBJ2-1|NA
CASSVWTSDYNEQFF
TGTGCCAGCAGCGTTTGGACTAGCGATTACAATGAGCAGTTCTTC
>NA|TRBV14|15|TRBJ2-7|few
CASSQDQGMGYEQYF
TGTGCCAGCAGCCAAGATCAGGGGATGGGCTACGAGCAGTACTTC
>NA|TRBV5-1|16|TRBJ1-1|NA
CASSLGFGGGNTEAFF
TGCGCCAGCAGCTTGGGTTTCGGCGGAGGGAACACTGAAGCTTTCTTT
>NA|TRBV10-3|13|TRBJ1-1|NA
CAIRVQLNTEAFF
TGTGCCATCAGAGTACAGCTGAACACTGAAGCTTTCTTT
>NA|TRBV28|14|TRBJ2-7|NA
CASRYRLPSYEQYF
TGTGCCAGCAGGTACAGGCTACCCTCCTACGAGCAGTACTTC
>NA|TRBV5-1|16|TRBJ2-1|NA
CASSLVHRSSYNEQFF
TGCGCCAGCAGCTTGGTCCACCGGAGCTCCTACAATGAGCAGTTCTTC
>NA|TRBV7-3|14|TRBJ2-3|NA
CASSGRVGTDTQYF
TGTGCCAGCAGCGGAAGAGTAGGTACAGATACGCAGTATTTT
>NA|TRBV7-9|13|TRBJ1-1|NA
CASSAAGSTEAFF
TGTGCCAGCAGCGCGGCGGGCAGCACTGAAGCTTTCTTT
>NA|TRBV5-1|15|TRBJ2-2|few
CASSLFRTNTGELFF
TGCGCCAGCAGCTTGTTTCGCACGAACACCGGGGAGCTGTTTTTT
>NA|TRBV19|14|TRBJ2-7|NA
CASSGKQGNYEQYF
TGTGCCAGTAGTGGCAAACAGGGTAACTACGAGCAGTACTTC
>TRBD1|TRBV18|17|TRBJ2-2|NA
CASSPLVTGGRTGELFF
TGTGCCAGCTCACCCCTCGTCACAGGGGGCCGGACCGGGGAGCTGTTTTTT
>TRBD2|TRBV27|18|TRBJ2-1|NA
CASSLRTSGRSWVNEQFF
TGTGCCAGCAGTCTCAGGACTAGCGGGAGATCCTGGGTGAATGAGCAGTTCTTC
>NA|TRBV30|10|TRBJ1-1|NA
CATGRYEAFF
TGTGCCACTGGACGGTATGAAGCTTTCTTT
>NA|TRBV6-1|12|TRBJ2-5|NA
CASSEGGETQYF
TGTGCCAGCAGTGAAGGGGGCGAGACCCAGTACTTC
>NA|TRBV4-1|12|TRBJ2-7|NA
CASSPPRGEQYF
TGCGCCAGCAGCCCCCCACGGGGGGAGCAGTACTTC
>NA|TRBV4-1|13|TRBJ2-1|NA
CASSREAYNEQFF
TGCGCCAGCAGCCGGGAGGCCTACAATGAGCAGTTCTTC
>TRBD1|TRBV5-1|14|TRBJ1-2|NA
CASSPGQGAYGYTF
TGCGCCAGCAGCCCAGGACAGGGCGCCTATGGCTACACCTTC
>NA|TRBV18|16|TRBJ2-6|NA
CASSLKPDSGANVLTF
TGTGCCAGCTCTCTTAAACCGGACTCTGGGGCCAACGTCCTGACTTTC
>TRBD2|TRBV27|18|TRBJ2-1|NA
CASSSPYSSGRGYNEQFF
TGTGCCAGCAGTAGCCCTTATAGTAGCGGGAGGGGATACAATGAGCAGTTCTTC
>NA|TRBV6-5|14|TRBJ1-4|few
CASSYVSTNEKLFF
TGTGCCAGCAGTTATGTGTCAACTAATGAAAAACTGTTTTTT
>TRBD1|TRBV28|12|TRBJ1-4|NA
CASSLYGQDLVF
TGTGCCAGCAGTTTATATGGACAGGATCTGGTTTTT
>TRBD2|TRBV7-2|17|TRBJ2-7|NA
CASSPQGGLAGGDEQYF
TGTGCCAGCAGCCCGCAGGGGGGACTAGCGGGAGGTGACGAGCAGTACTTC